Sequencing of this T cell receptor (beta chain) was carried out in a study of PD-1 blockade in classical Hodgkin lymphoma. Germline V gene sequence: CDR1 SGHAT, CDR2 FQDESV (reference sequence). With 4 bases clipped from V and 4 bases from J, the junction kept 2 bases outside the gene matches. This CDR3 region has 14 residues. Only in-frame clones appear in the TCRdb table, and some are missing; sequencing was by immunoSEQ multiplex PCR. The sample has around 50,000 clones, about 75% seen once. This clone was detected ten times or more. The antigen remains unidentified. Regarding the study as a whole: Newly diagnosed patients were said to have less baseline TCR diversity than healthy donors did. By cycle point C4D1, TCR diversity had risen significantly in CD4+ cells (but not CD8+ cells).

As to time point: cycle 4 day 1 (C4D1), after 5 to 7 weeks of nivolumab. Every single patient, without exception, relapsed after autologous stem cell transplantation, and brentuximab vedotin exposure varied. The chain uses TRBV11-1 and TRBJ2-7; 12 nucleotides line up with TRBD2. The sample here was peripheral blood mononuclear cells (PBMCs), taken before the fourth cycle of nivolumab. The source of this sequence is a human donor with classical Hodgkin lymphoma. CDR3 in DNA: TGTGCCAGCAGCTACCTAGCGGGAGGGTACGAGCAGTACTTC. Its protein is CASSYLAGGYEQYF.